This T cell receptor beta chain originates from a study of shared clonotypes between healthy human individuals. For the study at large: Researchers assigned three CD4 naive, three CD4 memory, two CD8 naive and one CD8 memory plate to each donor. Study-level findings and limits: Non-shared clonotypes were found to have lower generation probabilities than the clonotypes that were shared by all four of the sorted-subset donors.

Trimming cost V 2 bases and J 5 bases, with 14 bases left between them. The germline V gene encodes CDR1 SGHRS and CDR2 YFSETQ. The length of the CDR3 is 15 residues. Worth noting for this clone: What it binds is unknown.

Profiled with immunoSEQ multiplex PCR; TCRdb holds only in-frame clones, not every one. The repertoire holds just over 2,000,000 clones, approximately 95% seen once, with about 1.1% in the top ten. CD8 cells regarded as naive lacked CD45RO, were positively chosen for CCR7, and omitted terminally differentiated effector memory CD45RA+ cells. The sequence derives from a man younger than 35 in good health. Sequenced: naive CD8+ T cells sorted from blood. V gene TRBV5-1 combines with J gene TRBJ2-1, with D perhaps given as TRBD1 or TRBD2 (6 bases each). This CDR3 reads CASSLTLGGHNEQFF. The DNA of the CDR3 is TGCGCCAGCAGCTTAACGTTGGGGGGCCACAATGAGCAGTTCTTC.